Sequencing of this T cell receptor (beta chain) was carried out in a study of blood T cell repertoires in COVID-19. TCRdb keeps only in-frame clones here, not all; method: immunoSEQ multiplex PCR. The sample has under 250,000 clones, around 82% seen once. The CDR3 is 13 residues long. Germline V gives CDR1 MGHDK, CDR2 SYGVNS. The ends were cut back, 2 bases at V and 7 bases at J, with 11 bases in the middle. Input material: peripheral blood. This sequence originates from a man aged 35 to 55 with active or convalescent COVID-19. V is TRBV25-1 and J is TRBJ1-2; D not certain. The CDR3 DNA sequence: TGTGCCAGCAGTGAACCTCGCAGCGGTGGCTACACCTTC. It yields the protein CASSEPRSGGYTF.